Shown below are 19 T cell receptor beta chains from a single sample sequenced in a study of CD8 T cells in Susac syndrome. An input of about 0.5 to 1 ug of RNA was subjected to reverse transcription using random hexamers. MiXCR, applied by TCRdb to the immunoSEQ multiplex PCR reads, yields one record per CDR3 protein. The sample consists of about 180,000 distinct CDR3 sequences, approximately 96% of them appearing once. The sequencing sample was made of CD4+ T cells from PBMCs. The receptor source for this set is a human donor with multiple sclerosis.

V and J are TRBV5-1 and TRBJ2-3; 7 bases are shared with TRBD1. J was trimmed by 5 bases and V by 0 bases; bases with no gene match: 9. The V gene's germline CDR1 is SGHRS and CDR2 YFSETQ. This CDR3 has 16 amino acids. The CDR3 region has the DNA TGCGCCAGCAGCTTGGCGGGACAGCGACCGGGAGATACGCAGTATTTT. Translating it yields CASSLAGQRPGDTQYF.

This clonotype was recorded only once. This sequence joins TRBV20-1 and TRBJ2-7; D ambiguous. Trimming left V 4 bases short and J 2 bases short, with 9 bases between. The CDR3 is 12 residues long. Germline V gene data show CDR1 as DFQATT and CDR2 as SNEGSKA (reference sequence). The CDR3 region has the DNA TGCAGTGCTAAGGAAGGTCCCTACGAGCAGTACTTC. Residues: CSAKEGPYEQYF.

The rearrangement uses TRBV20-1 and TRBJ2-1; D unresolved. CDR1 DFQATT and CDR2 SNEGSKA come from the germline V gene (reference sequence). CDR3 length: 15 amino acids. V shed 3 bases and J shed 2 bases, with 14 bases lying between them. CDR3 loop: CSASFFLGPYNEQFF. The DNA of the CDR3 is TGCAGTGCTAGTTTCTTTCTTGGCCCCTACAATGAGCAGTTCTTC.

The rearrangement uses TRBV6-1 and TRBJ1-2; D is perhaps TRBD1 (5 bases). The CDR3 covers 16 residues. Per germline, CDR1 MNHNS and CDR2 SASEGT. V was trimmed by 5 bases and J by 0 bases, leaving 16 bases between them. The CDR3 here is CASSPGRSPANYGYTF. CDR3 nucleotide sequence: TGTGCCAGCAGTCCGGGACGGAGCCCAGCTAACTATGGCTACACCTTC.

V and J are TRBV5-6 and TRBJ2-7; 7 bases match TRBD1. Germline V gene sequence: CDR1 SGHDT, CDR2 YYEEEE. The ends lost 1 base at V and 3 bases at J; junction bases unmatched: 1. The CDR3 is 13 residues long. Here the CDR3 DNA reads TGTGCCAGCAGCTTGCCAGGGGGCTACGAGCAGTACTTC. As protein: CASSLPGGYEQYF.

V is TRBV18 and J is TRBJ2-7; D gene ambiguous. The CDR3 has 14 amino acids. Germline V CDR1 and CDR2: KGHSH, LQKENI. With 8 bases removed from V and 1 base from J, the gap between germline ends came to 15 bases. CDR3 nucleotide sequence: TGTGCCAGCACAACTATCCCCGGGTCCTACGAGCAGTACTTC. Amino acid sequence: CASTTIPGSYEQYF.

The chain couples TRBV13 to TRBJ2-6; a possible D gene is TRBD2 (5 bases). Germline V gives CDR1 PRHDT, CDR2 FYEKMQ (reference sequence). This CDR3 is built from 17 residues. V lost 1 base and J lost 0, with 10 bases in between. The CDR3 nucleotides read TGTGCCAGCAGCTTAGTTCTGGGGAGCTCTGGGGCCAACGTCCTGACTTTC. This sequence encodes CASSLVLGSSGANVLTF. Full variable domain (remainder filled in from reference TRBV13 and TRBJ2-6): AAGVIQSPRHLIKEKRETATLKCYPIPRHDTVYWYQQGPGQDPQFLISFYEKMQSDKGSIPDRFSAQQFSDYHSELNMSSLELGDSALYFCASSLVLGSSGANVLTFGAGSRLTVL.

The CDR3 nucleotides read TGCGCCAGCAGCCAAGGTCTAGCGGGGTCGTTGGAGCTGTTTTTT. Amino acids: CASSQGLAGSLELFF. This chain connects TRBV4-3 to TRBJ2-2; 9 bases align to TRBD2. This CDR3 spans 15 amino acids. The ends lost 1 base at V and 10 bases at J; junction bases unmatched: 7. Germline V CDR1 and CDR2: LGHNA, YSLEER.

This chain links TRBV3-1 with TRBJ1-1; a possible D gene is TRBD1 (5 bases). The CDR3 has 14 residues. V was trimmed by 2 bases and J by 4 bases, leaving 11 bases between them. Germline loops: CDR1 LGHDT, CDR2 YNNKEL (reference sequence). The CDR3 region has the DNA TGTGCCAGCAGCCAAATGGACATGGCCACTGAAGCTTTCTTT. The encoded protein is CASSQMDMATEAFF.

The chain uses TRBV24-1 and TRBJ2-1; D is undetermined. The CDR3 totals 15 residues. V was pared by 0 bases and J by 9 bases, with 14 bases between. Germline V gene sequence: CDR1 KGHDR, CDR2 SFDVKD. Written as DNA, the CDR3 is TGTGCCACCAGTGATTTGCTTTCAGGTGGTACTGAGCAGTTCTTC. It encodes CATSDLLSGGTEQFF.

The V and J genes are TRBV5-1 and TRBJ1-1, with 8 positions matching TRBD1. The CDR3 is made up of 15 amino acids. Trimming at V came to 0 bases and at J to 1 base, leaving 2 bases not matched to a gene. Germline CDR1 reads SGHRS; CDR2 reads YFSETQ. The DNA for the CDR3 is TGCGCCAGCAGCTTGGTGCAGGGGGCGAACACTGAAGCTTTCTTT. Translation: CASSLVQGANTEAFF.

CDR3 sequence reads: CAISFAQGDEQFF. CDR3 sequence (DNA): TGTGCCATCTCCTTCGCGCAGGGCGATGAGCAGTTCTTC. The chain combines TRBV6-5 with TRBJ2-1; weak D call: TRBD1 (5 bases). The germline CDR1 and CDR2 sequences are MNHEY and SVGAGI. Trimming removed 10 bases from V and 8 bases from J, with 18 bases in between. The CDR3 has 13 amino acids.

J is TRBJ1-1 and V is TRBV27; D unclear. This CDR3 region has 13 residues. V gave up 0 bases and J gave up 5 bases, with 7 bases separating them. Germline CDR1 is MNHEY and CDR2 is SMNVEV (reference sequence). The CDR3 nucleotides read TGTGCCAGCAGTTTATCAGGGAGTACTGAAGCTTTCTTT. Translation gives CASSLSGSTEAFF.

The genes are TRBV3-1 and TRBJ1-1; possible D gene TRBD1, 6 bases. CDR3 size: 12 residues. V was pared by 3 bases and J by 6 bases, with 8 bases between. Germline values: CDR1 LGHDT, CDR2 YNNKEL (reference sequence). The CDR3 nucleotides are TGTGCCAGCAGCCAGACAGGAGCTGAAGCTTTCTTT. Encoded protein: CASSQTGAEAFF.

V gene TRBV4-1 combines with J gene TRBJ2-1; TRBD2 agrees at 9 bases. Germline CDR1 and CDR2: MGHRA and YSYEKL. Trimming removed 1 base from V and 7 bases from J; junction bases left unmatched: 5. This CDR3 has 15 amino acids. The CDR3 nucleotides read TGCGCCAGCAGCCAAGCGGCGGGGGGGTTTAATGAGCAGTTCTTC. Protein product: CASSQAAGGFNEQFF.

The chain has TRBV7-2 and TRBJ2-3; D is ambiguous. The CDR3 is 15 amino acids. V was trimmed by 5 bases and J by 3 bases, leaving 15 bases between them. Germline CDR1 and CDR2: SGHTA and FQGNSA. The CDR3 reads CASSPYSSPTDTQYF. The CDR3 nucleotides are TGTGCCAGCAGCCCATACAGTAGTCCAACAGATACGCAGTATTTT.

This sequence joins TRBV4-1 and TRBJ2-2; weak D call: TRBD2 (5 bases). This CDR3 is 15 amino acids long. Trimming left V 0 bases short and J 6 bases short, with 11 bases between. In germline, CDR1 is MGHRA, CDR2 YSYEKL. The CDR3 protein is CASSQDRRSAGELFF. CDR3 DNA: TGCGCCAGCAGCCAAGATCGGAGGAGCGCCGGGGAGCTGTTTTTT.

The chain combines TRBV30 with TRBJ2-7; 7 bases fit TRBD2. This CDR3 contains 15 residues. J gave up 4 bases and V 0 bases, and 9 bases lay outside the gene matches. The germline gives CDR1 GTSNPN, CDR2 SVGIG (reference sequence). The CDR3 is CAWSVPWTRDYEQYF. Here the CDR3 DNA reads TGTGCCTGGAGTGTACCCTGGACTAGGGATTACGAGCAGTACTTC.

The genes are TRBV20-1 and TRBJ1-2, with TRBD1 matching over 7 bases. CDR3 length: 13 residues. The germline gives CDR1 DFQATT, CDR2 SNEGSKA (reference sequence). With V trimmed by 2 bases and J by 3 bases, 3 bases remained unmatched. This CDR3 is CSARLTGYYGYTF. Written as DNA, the CDR3 is TGCAGTGCTAGACTGACAGGGTACTATGGCTACACCTTC.